This T cell receptor (beta chain) stems from a study of T-cell reconstitution after alpha-beta-depleted transplantation in children. Using unique molecular identifiers, the investigators prepared the TCRbeta library. Each CDR3 protein gets one entry after TCRdb re-called the PCR reads with MiXCR. The sample has hundreds of thousands of distinct CDR3 sequences, roughly 15% seen once. The CDR3 extends over 16 amino acids. The germline gives CDR1 SGHTA, CDR2 FQGNSA. After removal of 5 bases from V and 4 bases from J, the junction contained 7 bases not matched to a gene. This chain uses TRBV7-2 with TRBJ2-3, with TRBD2 matching 12 bases. The sequencing used PBMCs from the stem cell graft donor, collected from the stem cell graft. The receptor was derived from a human donor who donated a stem cell graft to a child with acute myeloid leukemia. The CDR3 loop reads CASSPSTSGGADTQYF. CDR3 bases: TGTGCCAGCAGCCCTTCGACTAGCGGGGGCGCAGATACGCAGTATTTT.